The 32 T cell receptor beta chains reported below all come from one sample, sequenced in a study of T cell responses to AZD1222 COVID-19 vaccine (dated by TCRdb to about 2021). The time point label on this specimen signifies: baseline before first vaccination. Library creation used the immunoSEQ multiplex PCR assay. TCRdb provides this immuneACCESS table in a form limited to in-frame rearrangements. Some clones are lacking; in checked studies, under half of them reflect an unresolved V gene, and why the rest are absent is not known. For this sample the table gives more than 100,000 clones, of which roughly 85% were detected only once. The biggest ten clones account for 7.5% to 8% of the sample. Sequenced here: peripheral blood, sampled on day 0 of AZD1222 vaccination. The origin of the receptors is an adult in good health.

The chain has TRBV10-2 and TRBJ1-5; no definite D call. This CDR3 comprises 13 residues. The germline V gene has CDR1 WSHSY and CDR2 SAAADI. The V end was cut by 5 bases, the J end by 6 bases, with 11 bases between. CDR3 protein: CASSPGLGQPQHF. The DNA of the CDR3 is TGCGCCAGCAGTCCGGGATTGGGTCAGCCCCAGCATTTT.

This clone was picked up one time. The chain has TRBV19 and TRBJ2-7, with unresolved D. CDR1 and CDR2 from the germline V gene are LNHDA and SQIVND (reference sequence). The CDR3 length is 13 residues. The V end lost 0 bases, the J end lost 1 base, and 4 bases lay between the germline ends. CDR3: CASSIEGSYEQYF. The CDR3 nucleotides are TGTGCCAGTAGTATAGAAGGGTCCTACGAGCAGTACTTC.

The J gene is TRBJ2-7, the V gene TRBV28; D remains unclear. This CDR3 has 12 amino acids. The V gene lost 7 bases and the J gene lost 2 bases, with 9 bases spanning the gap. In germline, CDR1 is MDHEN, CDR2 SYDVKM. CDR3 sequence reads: CASNVRTYEQYF. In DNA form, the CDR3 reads TGTGCCAGCAATGTCAGAACCTACGAGCAGTACTTC.

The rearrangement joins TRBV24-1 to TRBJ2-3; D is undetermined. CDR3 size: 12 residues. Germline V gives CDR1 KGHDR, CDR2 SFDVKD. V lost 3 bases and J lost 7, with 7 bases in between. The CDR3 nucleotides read TGTGCCACCAGTGATGAACGGAATACGCAGTATTTT. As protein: CATSDERNTQYF.

CDR3 DNA: TGTGCCAGCAGCCCAAAAAACAGGGCTTTTAACACTGAAGCTTTCTTT. Protein: CASSPKNRAFNTEAFF. The chain employs TRBV5-4 and TRBJ1-1; D possibly corresponds to TRBD1 (6 bases). Between the trimmed V and J ends, which lost 4 bases and 2 bases, there was a span of 18 bases. This CDR3 is built from 16 residues. Germline V gives CDR1 SGHNT, CDR2 YYREEE (reference sequence).

The CDR3 region has the DNA TGTGCCAGCAGTGAATTCGGAATCTCCGGAAACACCATATATTTT. Translated: CASSEFGISGNTIYF. V gene TRBV2 combines with J gene TRBJ1-3; D ambiguous. Trimming removed 2 bases at V and 4 bases at J, with 12 bases between. The germline CDR1 and CDR2 sequences are SNHLY and FYNNEI. The CDR3 has 15 residues.

CDR3 nucleotide sequence: TGTGCCAGCAGCTTGGGGCAGGACTCTGGAAACACCATATATTTT. Translating it yields CASSLGQDSGNTIYF. The chain combines TRBV7-9 with TRBJ1-3; perhaps TRBD1 as D (5 bases). Trimming shortened V by 3 bases and J by 0 bases, and 9 bases separated the two germline ends. The CDR3 sequence is 15 residues long. CDR1 and CDR2 (germline): SEHNR, FQNEAQ (reference sequence).

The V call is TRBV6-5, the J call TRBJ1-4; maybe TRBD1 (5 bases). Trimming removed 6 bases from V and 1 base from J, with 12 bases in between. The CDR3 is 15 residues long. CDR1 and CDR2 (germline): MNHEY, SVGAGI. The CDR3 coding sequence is TGTGCCAGCAGCCTAAATCAGGGAACTAATGAAAAACTGTTTTTT. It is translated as CASSLNQGTNEKLFF.

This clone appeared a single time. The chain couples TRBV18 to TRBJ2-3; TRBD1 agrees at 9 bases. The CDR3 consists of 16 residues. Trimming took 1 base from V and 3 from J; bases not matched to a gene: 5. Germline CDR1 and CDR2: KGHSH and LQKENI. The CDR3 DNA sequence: TGTGCCAGCTCACCACGTGTAGGGACAGGGACAGATACGCAGTATTTT. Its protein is CASSPRVGTGTDTQYF.

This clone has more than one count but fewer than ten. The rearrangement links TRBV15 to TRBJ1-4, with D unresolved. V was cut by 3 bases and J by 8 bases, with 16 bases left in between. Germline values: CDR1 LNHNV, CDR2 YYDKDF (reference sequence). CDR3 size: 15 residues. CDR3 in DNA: TGTGCCACCAGCAGCCTCTCCCAGGAGAGGGAAAAACTGTTTTTT. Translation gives CATSSLSQEREKLFF.

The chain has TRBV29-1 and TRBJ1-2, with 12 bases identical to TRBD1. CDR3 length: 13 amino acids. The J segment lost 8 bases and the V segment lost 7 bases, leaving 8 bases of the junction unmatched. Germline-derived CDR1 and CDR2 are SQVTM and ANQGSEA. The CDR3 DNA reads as TGCAGCGCAAAGGGACAGGGGGCGCTCGGCTACACCTTC. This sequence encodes CSAKGQGALGYTF.

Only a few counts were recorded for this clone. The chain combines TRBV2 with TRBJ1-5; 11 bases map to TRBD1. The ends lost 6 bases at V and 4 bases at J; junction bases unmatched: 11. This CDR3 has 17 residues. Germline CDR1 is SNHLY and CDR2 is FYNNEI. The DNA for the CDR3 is TGTGCCAGCAGAGCACGCTCGGGGACAGGGGGGAATCAGCCCCAGCATTTT. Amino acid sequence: CASRARSGTGGNQPQHF.

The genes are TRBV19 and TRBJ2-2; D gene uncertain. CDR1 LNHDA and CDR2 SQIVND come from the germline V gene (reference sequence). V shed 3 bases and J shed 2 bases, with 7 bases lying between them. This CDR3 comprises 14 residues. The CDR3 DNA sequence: TGTGCCAGTAGTATTATACTAAACACCGGGGAGCTGTTTTTT. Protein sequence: CASSIILNTGELFF. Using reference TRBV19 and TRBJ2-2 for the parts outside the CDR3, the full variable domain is DGGITQSPKYLFRKEGQNVTLSCEQNLNHDAMYWYRQDPGQGLRLIYYSQIVNDFQKGDIAEGYSVSREKKESFPLTVTSAQKNPTAFYLCASSIILNTGELFFGEGSRLTVL.

In DNA, the CDR3 is TGCGCCAGCAGCCAAGAGACTAGCGGGTATCCGGCACCGGGGCAGTATTTT. Its protein is CASSQETSGYPAPGQYF. The V gene is TRBV4-1, the J gene TRBJ2-3, with TRBD2 matching over 10 bases. The ends lost 0 bases at V and 11 bases at J; junction bases unmatched: 14. This CDR3 region has 17 residues. Germline values: CDR1 MGHRA, CDR2 YSYEKL.

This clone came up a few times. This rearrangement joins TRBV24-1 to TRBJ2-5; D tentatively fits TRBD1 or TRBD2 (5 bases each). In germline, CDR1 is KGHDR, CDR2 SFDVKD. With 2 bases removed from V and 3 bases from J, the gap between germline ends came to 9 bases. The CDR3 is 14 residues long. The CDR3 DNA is TGTGCCACCAGTGATTCCGGGGCGAAAGAGACCCAGTACTTC. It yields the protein CATSDSGAKETQYF.

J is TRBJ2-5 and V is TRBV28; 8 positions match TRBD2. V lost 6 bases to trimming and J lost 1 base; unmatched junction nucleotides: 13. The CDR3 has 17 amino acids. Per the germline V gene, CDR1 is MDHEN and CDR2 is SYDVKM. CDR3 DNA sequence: TGTGCCAGCAGCCCCGGGGGGCTAGCGGGTTTCCAAGAGACCCAGTACTTC. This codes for CASSPGGLAGFQETQYF.

The chain's CDR3 is CAVGGGKNIQYF. Written as DNA, the CDR3 is TGTGCCGTGGGGGGAGGCAAAAACATTCAGTACTTC. The chain links TRBV6-6 to TRBJ2-4, with D perhaps TRBD2 (6 bases). CDR1 MNHNY and CDR2 SVGAGI come from the germline V gene (reference sequence). CDR3 length: 12 amino acids. V gave up 11 bases and J gave up 3 bases, with 11 bases separating them.

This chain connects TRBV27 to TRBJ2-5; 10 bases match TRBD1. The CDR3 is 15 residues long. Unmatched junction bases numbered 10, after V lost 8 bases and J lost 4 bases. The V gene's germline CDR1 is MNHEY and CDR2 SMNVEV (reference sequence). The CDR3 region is CASAPSGQGRETQYF. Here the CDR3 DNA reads TGTGCCAGCGCGCCCTCGGGACAGGGGAGAGAGACCCAGTACTTC.

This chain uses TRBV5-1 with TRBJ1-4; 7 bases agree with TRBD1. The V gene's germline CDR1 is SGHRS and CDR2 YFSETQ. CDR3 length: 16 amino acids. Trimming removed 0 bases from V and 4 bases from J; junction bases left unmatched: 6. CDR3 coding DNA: TGCGCCAGCAGCTTGGTTCAGGGGGGGAATAATGAAAAACTGTTTTTT. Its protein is CASSLVQGGNNEKLFF.

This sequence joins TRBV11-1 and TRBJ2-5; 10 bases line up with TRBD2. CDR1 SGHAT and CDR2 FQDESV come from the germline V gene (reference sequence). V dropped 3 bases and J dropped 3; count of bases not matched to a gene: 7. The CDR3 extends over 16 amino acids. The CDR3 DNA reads TGTGCCAGCAGCTTTAGCGGGGGGACTGCAAAAGAGACCCAGTACTTC. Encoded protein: CASSFSGGTAKETQYF.

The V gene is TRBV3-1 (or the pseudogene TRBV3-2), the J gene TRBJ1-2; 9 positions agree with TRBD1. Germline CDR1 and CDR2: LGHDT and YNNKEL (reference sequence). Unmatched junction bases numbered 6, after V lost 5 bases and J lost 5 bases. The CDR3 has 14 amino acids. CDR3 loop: CASSNTGGAYGYTF. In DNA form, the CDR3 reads TGTGCCAGCAGCAATACAGGGGGCGCGTATGGCTACACCTTC.

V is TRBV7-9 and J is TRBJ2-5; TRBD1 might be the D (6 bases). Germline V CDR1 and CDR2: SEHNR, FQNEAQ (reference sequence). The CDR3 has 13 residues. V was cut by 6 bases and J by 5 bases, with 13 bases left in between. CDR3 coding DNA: TGTGCCAGCAGTTCAGGGGTTCGGGAGACCCAGTACTTC. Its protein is CASSSGVRETQYF.

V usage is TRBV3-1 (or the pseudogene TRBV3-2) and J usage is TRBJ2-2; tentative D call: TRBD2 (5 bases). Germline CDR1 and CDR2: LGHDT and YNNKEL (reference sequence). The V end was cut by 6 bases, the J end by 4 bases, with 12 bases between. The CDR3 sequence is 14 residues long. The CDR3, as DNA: TGTGCCAGCAGTCAACGGAGGTTCACCGGGGAGCTGTTTTTT. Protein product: CASSQRRFTGELFF.

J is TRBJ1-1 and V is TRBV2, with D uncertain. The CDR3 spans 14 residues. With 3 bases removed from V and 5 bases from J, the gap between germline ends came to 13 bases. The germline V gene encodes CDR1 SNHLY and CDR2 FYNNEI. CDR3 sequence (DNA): TGTGCCAGCAGTGACCCCCGCCAATGGACTGAAGCTTTCTTT. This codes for CASSDPRQWTEAFF.

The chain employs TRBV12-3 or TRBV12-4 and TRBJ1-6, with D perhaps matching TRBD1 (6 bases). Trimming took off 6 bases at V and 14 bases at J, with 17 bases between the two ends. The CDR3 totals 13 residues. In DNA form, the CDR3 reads TGTGCCAGCAGCATAACAGGGAAATCGTCCCTCCACTTT. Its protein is CASSITGKSSLHF.

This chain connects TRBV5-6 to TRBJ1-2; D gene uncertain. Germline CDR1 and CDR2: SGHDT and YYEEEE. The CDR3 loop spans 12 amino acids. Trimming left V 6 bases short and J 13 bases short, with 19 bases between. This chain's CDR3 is CASNSGPSATTF. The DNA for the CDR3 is TGTGCCAGCAACTCCGGGCCCTCCGCTACCACCTTC.

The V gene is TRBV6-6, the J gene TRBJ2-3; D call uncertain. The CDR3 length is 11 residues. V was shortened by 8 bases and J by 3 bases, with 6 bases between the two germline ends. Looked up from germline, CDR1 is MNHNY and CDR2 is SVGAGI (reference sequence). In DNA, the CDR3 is TGTGCCAGCCTGCAGACAGATACGCAGTATTTT. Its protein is CASLQTDTQYF.

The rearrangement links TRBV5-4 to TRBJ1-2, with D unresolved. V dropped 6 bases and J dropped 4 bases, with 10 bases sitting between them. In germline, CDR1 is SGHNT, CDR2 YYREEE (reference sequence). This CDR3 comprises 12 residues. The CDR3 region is CASTAEAYGYTF. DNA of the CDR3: TGTGCCAGCACGGCAGAGGCCTATGGCTACACCTTC. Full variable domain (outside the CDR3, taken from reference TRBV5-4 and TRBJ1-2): ETGVTQSPTHLIKTRGQQVTLRCSSQSGHNTVSWYQQALGQGPQFIFQYYREEENGRGNFPPRFSGLQFPNYSSELNVNALELDDSALYLCASTAEAYGYTFGSGTRLTVV.

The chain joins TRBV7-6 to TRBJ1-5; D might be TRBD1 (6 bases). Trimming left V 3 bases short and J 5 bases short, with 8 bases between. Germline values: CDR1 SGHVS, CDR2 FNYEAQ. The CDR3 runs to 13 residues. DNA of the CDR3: TGTGCCAGCAGCTTCGCAGGGGATCAGCCCCAGCATTTT. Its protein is CASSFAGDQPQHF.

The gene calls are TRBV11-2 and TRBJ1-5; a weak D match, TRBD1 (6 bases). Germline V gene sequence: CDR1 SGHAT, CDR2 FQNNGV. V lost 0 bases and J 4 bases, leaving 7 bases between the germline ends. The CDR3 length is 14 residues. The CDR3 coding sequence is TGTGCCAGCAGCTTAGAACAGGGAAATCAGCCCCAGCATTTT. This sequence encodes CASSLEQGNQPQHF. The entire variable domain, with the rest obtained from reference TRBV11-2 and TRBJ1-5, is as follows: EAGVAQSPRYKIIEKRQSVAFWCNPISGHATLYWYQQILGQGPKLLIQFQNNGVVDDSQLPKDRFSAERLKGVDSTLKIQPAKLEDSAVYLCASSLEQGNQPQHFGDGTRLSIL.

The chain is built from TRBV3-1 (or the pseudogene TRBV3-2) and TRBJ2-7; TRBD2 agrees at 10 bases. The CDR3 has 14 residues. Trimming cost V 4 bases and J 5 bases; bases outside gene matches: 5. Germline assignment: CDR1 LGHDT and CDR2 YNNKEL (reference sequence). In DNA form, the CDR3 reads TGTGCCAGCAGCCTAAAACTAGCGGGGAACGAGCAGTACTTC. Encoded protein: CASSLKLAGNEQYF.

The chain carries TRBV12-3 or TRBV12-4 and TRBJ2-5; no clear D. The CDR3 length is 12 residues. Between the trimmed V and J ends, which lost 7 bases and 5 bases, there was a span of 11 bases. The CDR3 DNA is TGTGCCAGCACACCAGAAGGGGAGACCCAGTACTTC. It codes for CASTPEGETQYF.